The sequence of this TCR beta chain was determined in a study of control samples from healthy donors and cancer patients. The repertoire was sequenced with immunoSEQ multiplex PCR; TCRdb's copy has only in-frame clones and lacks some. The sample contains around 170,000 clones, around nine tenths of which appear only once. Sequenced sample: blood. The sequence came from a man aged 25-45 years in good health.

The CDR3 region has the DNA TGCAGCGTTCAGTCCCCGAACACCGGGGAGCTGTTTTTT. It encodes CSVQSPNTGELFF. V gene TRBV29-1 combines with J gene TRBJ2-2; D remains ambiguous. Trimming pared 5 bases from V and 0 bases from J, leaving 7 bases between. From germline, CDR1 is SQVTM and CDR2 ANQGSEA. This CDR3 contains 13 residues.